This record looks at one TCR beta chain sequence and its context. Its target is not known. The data are from a study of CD8 T cells in Susac syndrome. Regarding the study as a whole: As the study acknowledged, the number of individuals who were part of its TCR sequencing and HLA analysis was relatively small.

RNA, at about 0.45 to 1 ug, was reverse transcribed with random hexamers. TCRdb re-called the immunoSEQ multiplex PCR reads with MiXCR, one entry per CDR3 protein. The sample consists of 150,000 to 200,000 distinct CDR3 sequences, about 95% of them appearing once. Germline CDR1 KGHDR, CDR2 SFDVKD. This CDR3 has 13 amino acids. Trimming took 4 bases from V and 3 from J, leaving 8 bases between them. This chain joins TRBV24-1 and TRBJ1-2, with D uncertain. The sequence derives from a human donor in good health. Sequencing used CD4+ T cells from PBMCs. The CDR3 is CATSEQGYYGYTF. The CDR3 DNA sequence: TGTGCCACCAGTGAGCAAGGATACTATGGCTACACCTTC.